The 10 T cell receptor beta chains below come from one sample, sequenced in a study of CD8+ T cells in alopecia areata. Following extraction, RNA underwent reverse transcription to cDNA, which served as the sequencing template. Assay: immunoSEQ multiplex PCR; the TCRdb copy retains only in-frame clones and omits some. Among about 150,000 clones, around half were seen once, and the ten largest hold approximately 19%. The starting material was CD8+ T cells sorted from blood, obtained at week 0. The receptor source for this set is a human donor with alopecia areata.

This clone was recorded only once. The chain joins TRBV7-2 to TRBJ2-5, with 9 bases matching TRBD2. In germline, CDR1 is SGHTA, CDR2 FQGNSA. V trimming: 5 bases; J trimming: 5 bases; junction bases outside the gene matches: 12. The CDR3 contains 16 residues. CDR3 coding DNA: TGTGCCAGCAGCCCCCGACGCGGCGGGGGGGCGGAGACCCAGTACTTC. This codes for CASSPRRGGGAETQYF.

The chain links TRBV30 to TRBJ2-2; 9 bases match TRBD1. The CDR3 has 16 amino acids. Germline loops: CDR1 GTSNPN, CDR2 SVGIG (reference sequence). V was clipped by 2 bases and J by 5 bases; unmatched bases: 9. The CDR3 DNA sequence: TGTGCCTGGAGTCTTTACAGGGGGCGAGGGACCGGGGAGCTGTTTTTT. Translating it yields CAWSLYRGRGTGELFF.

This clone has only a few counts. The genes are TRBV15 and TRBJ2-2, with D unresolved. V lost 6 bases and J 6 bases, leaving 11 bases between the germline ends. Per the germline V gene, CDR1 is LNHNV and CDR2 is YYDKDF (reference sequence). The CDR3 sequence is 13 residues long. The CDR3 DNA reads TGTGCCACCAGGGTCCAAGATTCCGGGGAGCTGTTTTTT. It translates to CATRVQDSGELFF.

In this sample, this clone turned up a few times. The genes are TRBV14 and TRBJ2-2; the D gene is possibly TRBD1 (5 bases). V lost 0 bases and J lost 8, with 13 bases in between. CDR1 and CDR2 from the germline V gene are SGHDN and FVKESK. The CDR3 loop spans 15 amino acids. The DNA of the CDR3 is TGTGCCAGCAGCCAAGAAGCTACAGGCTATGGGGAGCTGTTTTTT. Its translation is CASSQEATGYGELFF.

CDR3 in amino acids: CASSQGRRAEAFF. The CDR3 DNA sequence: TGTGCCAGCAGCCAGGGTCGGCGTGCTGAAGCTTTCTTT. This chain joins TRBV13 and TRBJ1-1; perhaps TRBD1 as D (5 bases). CDR1 PRHDT and CDR2 FYEKMQ come from the germline V gene (reference sequence). CDR3 length: 13 amino acids. V was cut by 5 bases and J by 6 bases, with 13 bases left in between. The whole variable domain, filled in from reference TRBV13 and TRBJ1-1, reads AAGVIQSPRHLIKEKRETATLKCYPIPRHDTVYWYQQGPGQDPQFLISFYEKMQSDKGSIPDRFSAQQFSDYHSELNMSSLELGDSALYFCASSQGRRAEAFFGQGTRLTVV.

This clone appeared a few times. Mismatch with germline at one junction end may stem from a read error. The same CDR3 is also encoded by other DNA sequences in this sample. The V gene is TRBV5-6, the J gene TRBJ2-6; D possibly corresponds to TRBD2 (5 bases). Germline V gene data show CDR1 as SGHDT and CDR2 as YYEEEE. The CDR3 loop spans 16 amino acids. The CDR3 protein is CASSQDGSSGANVLTF. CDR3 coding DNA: TGCGCCAGCAGCCAAGATGGGAGCTCTGGGGCCAACGTCCTGACTTTC. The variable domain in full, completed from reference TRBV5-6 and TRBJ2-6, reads DAGVTQSPTHLIKTRGQQVTLRCSPKSGHDTVSWYQQALGQGPQFIFQYYEEEERQRGNFPDRFSGHQFPNYSSELNVNALLLGDSALYLCASSQDGSSGANVLTFGAGSRLTVL.

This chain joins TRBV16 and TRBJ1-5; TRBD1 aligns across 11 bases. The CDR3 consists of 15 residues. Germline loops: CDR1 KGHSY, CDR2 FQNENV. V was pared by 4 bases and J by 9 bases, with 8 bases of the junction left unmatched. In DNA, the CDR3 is TGTGCCAGCAGCCGGGACAGGGGGGTTATACGGCCCCAGCATTTT. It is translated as CASSRDRGVIRPQHF.

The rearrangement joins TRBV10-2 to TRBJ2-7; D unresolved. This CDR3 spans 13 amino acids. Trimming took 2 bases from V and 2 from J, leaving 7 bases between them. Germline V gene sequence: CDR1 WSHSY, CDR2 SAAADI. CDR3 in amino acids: CASSEVGPYEQYF. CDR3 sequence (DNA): TGCGCCAGCAGTGAGGTGGGCCCCTACGAGCAGTACTTC.

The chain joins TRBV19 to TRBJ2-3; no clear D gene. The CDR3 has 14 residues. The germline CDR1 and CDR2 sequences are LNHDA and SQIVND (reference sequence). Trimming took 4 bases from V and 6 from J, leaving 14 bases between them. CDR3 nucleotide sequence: TGTGCCAGTAGTACTGATCTAATCGGGGATACGCAGTATTTT. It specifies CASSTDLIGDTQYF.

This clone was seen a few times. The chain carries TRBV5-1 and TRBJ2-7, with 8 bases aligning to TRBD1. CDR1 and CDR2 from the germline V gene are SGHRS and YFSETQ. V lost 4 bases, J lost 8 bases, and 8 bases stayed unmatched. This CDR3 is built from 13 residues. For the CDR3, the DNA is TGCGCCAGCAGCCAAACGACAGGGGAGCAGCAGTACTTC. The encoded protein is CASSQTTGEQQYF.